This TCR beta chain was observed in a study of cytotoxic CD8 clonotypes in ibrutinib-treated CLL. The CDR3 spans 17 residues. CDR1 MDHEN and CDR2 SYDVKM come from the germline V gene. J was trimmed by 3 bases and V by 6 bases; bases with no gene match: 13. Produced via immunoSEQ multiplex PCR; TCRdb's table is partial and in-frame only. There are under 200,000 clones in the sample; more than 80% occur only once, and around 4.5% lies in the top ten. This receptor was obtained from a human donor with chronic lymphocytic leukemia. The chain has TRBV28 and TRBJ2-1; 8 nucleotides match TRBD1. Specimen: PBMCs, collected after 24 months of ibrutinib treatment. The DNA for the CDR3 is TGTGCCAGCAGGCCAACGACAGGGGTTTCTCACTACAATGAGCAGTTCTTC. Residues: CASRPTTGVSHYNEQFF.